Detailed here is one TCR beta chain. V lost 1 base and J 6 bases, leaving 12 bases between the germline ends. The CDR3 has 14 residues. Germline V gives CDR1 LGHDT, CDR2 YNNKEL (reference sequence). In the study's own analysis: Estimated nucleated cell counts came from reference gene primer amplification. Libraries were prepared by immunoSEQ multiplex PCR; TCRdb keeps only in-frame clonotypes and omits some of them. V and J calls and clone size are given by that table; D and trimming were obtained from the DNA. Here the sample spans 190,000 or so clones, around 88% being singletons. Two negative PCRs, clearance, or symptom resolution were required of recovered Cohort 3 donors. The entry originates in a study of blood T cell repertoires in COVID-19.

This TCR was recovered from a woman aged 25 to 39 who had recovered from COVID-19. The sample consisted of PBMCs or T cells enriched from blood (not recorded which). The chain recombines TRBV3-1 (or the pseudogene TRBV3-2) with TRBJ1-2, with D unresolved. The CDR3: CASSQGFVTNGYTF. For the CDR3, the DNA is TGTGCCAGCAGCCAAGGTTTTGTAACAAATGGCTACACCTTC.